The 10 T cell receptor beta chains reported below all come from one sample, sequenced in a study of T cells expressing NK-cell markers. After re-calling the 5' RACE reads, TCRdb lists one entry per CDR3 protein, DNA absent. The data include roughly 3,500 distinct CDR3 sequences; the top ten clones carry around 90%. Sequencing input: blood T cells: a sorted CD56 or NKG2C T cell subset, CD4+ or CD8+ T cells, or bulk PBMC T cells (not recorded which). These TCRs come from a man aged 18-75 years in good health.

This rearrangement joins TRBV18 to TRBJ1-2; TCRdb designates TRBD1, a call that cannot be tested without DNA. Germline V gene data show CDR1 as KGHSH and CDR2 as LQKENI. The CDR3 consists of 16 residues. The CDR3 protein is CASSRNKGGADHGYTF.

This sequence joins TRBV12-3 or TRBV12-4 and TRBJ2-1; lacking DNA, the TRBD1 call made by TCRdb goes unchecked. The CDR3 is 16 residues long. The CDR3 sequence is CASSKTGRTPPGEQFF.

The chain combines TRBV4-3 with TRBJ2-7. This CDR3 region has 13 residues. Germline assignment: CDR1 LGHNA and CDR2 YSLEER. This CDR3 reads CASSQHTGYEQYF.

This CDR3 is CASSSNWGEQYF. The chain is built from TRBV2 and TRBJ2-7. This CDR3 is 12 amino acids long. From germline, CDR1 is SNHLY and CDR2 FYNNEI.

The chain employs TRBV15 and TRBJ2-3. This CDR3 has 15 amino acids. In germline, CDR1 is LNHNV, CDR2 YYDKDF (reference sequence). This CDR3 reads CATSRVRFSTDTQYF.

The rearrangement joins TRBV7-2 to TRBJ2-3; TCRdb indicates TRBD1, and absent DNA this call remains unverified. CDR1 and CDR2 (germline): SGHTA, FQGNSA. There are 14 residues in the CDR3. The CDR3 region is CASSPSGTEATQYF.

CDR3 protein: CAWSGLGIRGNEQFF. The chain couples TRBV30 to TRBJ2-1; TCRdb calls TRBD1, which cannot be checked without DNA. This CDR3 has 15 amino acids. The germline gives CDR1 GTSNPN, CDR2 SVGIG (reference sequence).

The CDR3 spells CASSINGPYEQYF. The chain employs TRBV14 and TRBJ2-7. Per the germline V gene, CDR1 is SGHDN and CDR2 is FVKESK. The CDR3 length is 13 residues.

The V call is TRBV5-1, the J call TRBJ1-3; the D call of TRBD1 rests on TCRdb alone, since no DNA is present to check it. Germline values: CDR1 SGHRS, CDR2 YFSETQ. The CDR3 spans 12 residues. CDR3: CASSLGRDTIYF. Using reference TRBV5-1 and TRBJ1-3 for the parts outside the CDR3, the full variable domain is KAGVTQTPRYLIKTRGQQVTLSCSPISGHRSVSWYQQTPGQGLQFLFEYFSETQRNKGNFPGRFSGRQFSNSRSEMNVSTLELGDSALYLCASSLGRDTIYFGEGSWLTVV.

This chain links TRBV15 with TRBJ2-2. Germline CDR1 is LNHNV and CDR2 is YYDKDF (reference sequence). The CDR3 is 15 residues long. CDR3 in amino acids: CATSREGRNTGELFF. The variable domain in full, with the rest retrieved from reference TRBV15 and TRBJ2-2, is DAMVIQNPRYQVTQFGKPVTLSCSQTLNHNVMYWYQQKSSQAPKLLFHYYDKDFNNEADTPDNFQSRRPNTSFCFLDIRSPGLGDTAMYLCATSREGRNTGELFFGEGSRLTVL.